Shown below are 2 T cell receptor beta chains from a single sample sequenced in a study of T-cell memory formation after mild COVID-19. TCRdb reprocessed the 5' RACE reads via MiXCR and lists one record per CDR3 protein. The data show tens of thousands of distinct CDR3 sequences, 7.3% seen once. Sequenced input: PBMCs or a T cell subset sorted from them (not recorded which). The receptors originated from a man between 18 and 29 years old who had mild COVID-19 (a few samples of this study predate the infection). Cell type and time point are not known.

The chain uses TRBV27 and TRBJ1-5; 7 bases agree with TRBD1. The CDR3 spans 15 residues. J was trimmed by 11 bases and V by 5 bases; bases with no gene match: 15. Germline V lookup: CDR1 MNHEY, CDR2 SMNVEV (reference sequence). CDR3 sequence reads: CASSPRPTGALAQHF. In nucleotides, the CDR3 is TGTGCCAGCAGTCCGCGGCCCACAGGGGCGTTGGCCCAGCATTTT.

This clonotype came up many times. This chain connects TRBV6-5 to TRBJ1-1; D call uncertain. Trimming removed 2 bases at V and 2 bases at J, with 6 bases between. The CDR3 spans 13 residues. Germline V lookup: CDR1 MNHEY, CDR2 SVGAGI. CDR3 region: CASSYRGNTEAFF. The CDR3 DNA is TGTGCCAGCAGTTACAGAGGAAACACTGAAGCTTTCTTT.